This TCR beta chain was sequenced in a study of blood T cells in healthy people across ages (dated by TCRdb to the mid-2010s). Regarding the research as a whole: In model experiments, template switching captured about one uniquely barcoded TCR beta cDNA molecule for every two T cells. Age-related changes in TCR beta repertoire diversity were measured in the study by deep sequencing normalized with unique cDNA molecular identifiers. Donors were grouped into four age groups: young (average roughly 17 years), middle-aged (roughly 37), aged (about 60) and long-lived (roughly 80). Donors of different ages were randomly distributed across sequencing lanes to avoid experimental bias. The study analyzed two additional independent replicas of 1 million unique cDNA reads from the same blood draw for two donors, one aged 18 to 30 and one aged 80 or older. Broader findings and caveats from the paper: Compared with the aged group, the long-lived group had more naive CD4+ T cells, fewer expanded clones and increased TCR diversity, a pattern suggesting age selection. There was a strong correlation between observed TCR beta diversity and the percentage of naive T cells measured by flow cytometry. Donor CMV infection status was unknown, potentially confounding age-related changes in expanded clonotypes. Conclusive comparison of naive and antigen-experienced compartments was prevented by the profiling of bulk unsorted PBMCs. Estimates of total diversity from one million sequenced T cells were regarded as lower bounds and underestimates. Observed TCR beta diversity per million T cells fell roughly linearly with age, and a significant reduction was already apparent by age around 40.

This clonotype has a handful of counts. The antigen it recognizes is unknown. No qualities accompany the bases; no much larger clone lies one base away. Libraries were constructed by 5' RACE. Sequencing was carried out with an Illumina HiSeq 2500. The second PCR ran for about 7 to 11 cycles and used a J-beta primer mix along with a sample-barcoded 5' primer. A unique molecular identifier was introduced onto each TCR beta cDNA molecule by a template-switch 5' adaptor carrying 12 random nucleotides. Each sample yielded at least 2.5 million CDR3-containing paired-end reads. First-strand cDNA synthesis was performed from all RNA using the Mint cDNA synthesis kit, with priming by a TRBC-specific oligonucleotide. Following uracil-DNA glycosylase treatment, a first 18-cycle PCR with universal primers M1SS and BC2_uni_R was performed on all cDNA. Per the original workflow: For normalization, 1 million high-quality reads were randomly selected from each sample, with every read carrying a distinct molecular identifier. Instead of being binned into consensus sequences, reads that shared molecular identifiers were thrown out. CDR3 identification, clonotype clustering and error correction used MiTCR with a Q25 quality threshold and the strictest error-elimination algorithm. A nonparametric unseen species model with Euler transformation was used to estimate a lower bound on total TCR beta diversity. TCRdb itself trimmed the public reads at Q25 with fastp, ran MiXCR and retained productive beta chains. Rows with one shared CDR3 protein collapse into an entry with the most common genes and DNA. Here the V and J calls rest on TCRdb's processing, not on the authors' analysis. Recorded for this sample are some 750,000 distinct CDR3 sequences; about a fifth of them occurred a single time. In total, the top ten clones hold around a fifth of the sample.

The cysteine opens and the phenylalanine closes a CDR3 of 12 amino acids. Only the CDR3 part of the read is kept: 36 bases, read in frame from the first base. CDR1 DFQATT and CDR2 SNEGSKA are derived from the germline V gene (reference sequence). The junction carries 13 bases between V and J, which are trimmed by 4 bases and 8 bases respectively. Systemically healthy Caucasian individuals from Russia, some 38 in total and aged roughly 6 to 95 years, were included as donors. Each donor gave about 11 milliliters of peripheral blood, drawn into EDTA-treated Vacutainer tubes. Ficoll-Paque density-gradient centrifugation was used to isolate PBMCs, with at least 6.5 million per sample. Trizol reagent was used to extract total RNA from PBMCs, with at least 5.5 micrograms per sample. The percentages of naive CD45RAhigh/CD27high T cells were determined by flow cytometry on a PBMC aliquot from every donor.

This TCR was sampled from a man aged 65-85 years in good health. The specimen sequenced was blood. The sequence joins TRBV20-1 to TRBJ2-3; the D gene cannot be resolved reliably. CDR3 loop: CSATRTRGTQYF. In nucleotides, the sequence is TGCAGTGCTACAAGGACCCGAGGTACGCAGTATTTT.